This T cell receptor (beta chain) originates from a study of T cell repertoires in cytomegalovirus infection. TCRdb re-analysed the reads in MiXCR, keeping a single row per CDR3 protein. The sample lists under 300,000 distinct CDR3 sequences; 17% were seen once. The CDR3 runs 16 residues. CDR1 LGHNA and CDR2 YSLEER come from the germline V gene. Trimming removed 4 bases from V and 6 bases from J, with 22 bases in between. V usage is TRBV4-3 and J usage is TRBJ2-7; D is perhaps TRBD1 (6 bases). Sequences were obtained from CD8+ T cells from PBMCs. This TCR came from a human donor in good health (CMV status not recorded). Some clones in this sample may be carry-over from other donors' samples. The chain's CDR3 is CASSPGANTGGAEQYF. The DNA for the CDR3 is TGCGCCAGCAGCCCAGGGGCTAATACGGGTGGGGCCGAGCAGTACTTC.